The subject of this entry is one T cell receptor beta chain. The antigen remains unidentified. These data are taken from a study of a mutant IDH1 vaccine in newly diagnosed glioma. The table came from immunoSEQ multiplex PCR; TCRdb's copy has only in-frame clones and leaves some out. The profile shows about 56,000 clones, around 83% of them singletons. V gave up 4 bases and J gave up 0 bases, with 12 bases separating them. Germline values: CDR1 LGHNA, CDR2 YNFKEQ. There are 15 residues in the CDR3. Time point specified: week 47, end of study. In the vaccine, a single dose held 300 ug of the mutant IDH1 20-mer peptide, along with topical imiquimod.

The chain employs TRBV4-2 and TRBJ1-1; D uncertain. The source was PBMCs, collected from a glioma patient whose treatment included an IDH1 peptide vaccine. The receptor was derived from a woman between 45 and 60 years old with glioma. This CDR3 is CASSPRRQMNTEAFF. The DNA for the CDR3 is TGTGCCAGCAGCCCAAGAAGGCAGATGAACACTGAAGCTTTCTTT.